Described below is a single TCR beta chain sequence and its context. TCRdb re-called the 5' RACE reads and catalogs CDR3 proteins one per entry, DNA excluded. Its table lists approximately 150,000 distinct CDR3 sequences. CDR1 is SGHTA and CDR2 is FQGNSA in the germline V gene. The CDR3 extends over 15 amino acids. This entry comes from a study of T cells expressing NK-cell markers. The rearrangement joins TRBV7-2 to TRBJ2-5; the D gene TCRdb calls, TRBD1, cannot be checked with no DNA. The sequencing input was blood T cells: a sorted CD56 or NKG2C T cell subset, CD4+ or CD8+ T cells, or bulk PBMC T cells (not recorded which). The sequence derives from a woman between 18 and 70 years old in good health. The CDR3 loop is CASSSLGQGEETQYF.